The rows below give T cell receptor beta chains drawn from one sample of a study of a mutant IDH1 vaccine in newly diagnosed glioma. No antigen has been assigned to these receptors. TCRdb's table, derived via immunoSEQ multiplex PCR, lists solely in-frame clones and lacks some. The profile shows around 50,000 clones, 65% to 85% of them singletons. Source: PBMCs, taken from a glioma patient whose treatment included an IDH1 peptide vaccine. Receptors originate from a woman in her thirties with glioma. Some clones in this sample may be carry-over from other donors' samples. Each CDR3 is given with its conserved first and last residue. The D gene is left open where the match is weak. Not every row has a clone size; where given, it reads once, few, many or a size class.

d_gene: TRBD1
abundance: once
v_gene: TRBV18
j_gene: TRBJ2-1
CDR3nt: TGTGCCAGCTCACCACCGTGGGGACAGGGTGCAGACAATGAGCAGTTCTTC
CDR3aa: CASSPPWGQGADNEQFF

d_gene: -
abundance: -
v_gene: TRBV5-1
j_gene: TRBJ2-7
CDR3nt: TGCGCCAGCAGCTCCGACACCGGCGGGTCCTACGAGCAGTACTTC
CDR3aa: CASSSDTGGSYEQYF

d_gene: -
abundance: -
v_gene: TRBV2
j_gene: TRBJ1-3
CDR3nt: TGTGCCAGCAGTGCCGGGACTCCCATCTCTGGAAACACCATATATTTT
CDR3aa: CASSAGTPISGNTIYF

d_gene: -
abundance: -
v_gene: TRBV5-4
j_gene: TRBJ2-6
CDR3nt: TGTGCCAGCAGCTTTTCCCCCCTTCTGGCCGGGGCCAACGTCCTGACTTTC
CDR3aa: CASSFSPLLAGANVLTF

d_gene: -
abundance: -
v_gene: TRBV19
j_gene: TRBJ2-7
CDR3nt: TGTGCCAGTAGTACGGGTCTTTACTCCTACGAGCAGTACTTC
CDR3aa: CASSTGLYSYEQYF

d_gene: TRBD2
abundance: once
v_gene: TRBV27
j_gene: TRBJ2-4
CDR3nt: TGTGCCAGCTCCGTGGGCTATGGGGTGGGAGGGTTAGCCAAAAACATTCAGTACTTC
CDR3aa: CASSVGYGVGGLAKNIQYF

d_gene: TRBD2
abundance: -
v_gene: TRBV15
j_gene: TRBJ2-2
CDR3nt: TGTGCCACCAGCAGATCCCGGGGGGACACCGGGGAGCTGTTTTTT
CDR3aa: CATSRSRGDTGELFF

d_gene: TRBD2
abundance: -
v_gene: TRBV11-2
j_gene: TRBJ2-7
CDR3nt: TGTGCCAGCAAGGCGGGGGGCTCCTACGAGCAGTACTTC
CDR3aa: CASKAGGSYEQYF

d_gene: -
abundance: -
v_gene: TRBV7-9
j_gene: TRBJ1-5
CDR3nt: TGTGCCAGCAGCTTAGAGCGGGATCAGCCCCAGCATTTT
CDR3aa: CASSLERDQPQHF

d_gene: -
abundance: -
v_gene: TRBV30
j_gene: TRBJ2-3
CDR3nt: TGTGCCTGGAGTGTAGGTGGGGATACGCAGTATTTT
CDR3aa: CAWSVGGDTQYF

d_gene: -
abundance: -
v_gene: TRBV19
j_gene: TRBJ1-3
CDR3nt: TGTGCCAGTAGGAAAACGGGGGCAGCGCGCTCTGGAAACACCATATATTTT
CDR3aa: CASRKTGAARSGNTIYF

d_gene: -
abundance: few
v_gene: TRBV2
j_gene: TRBJ2-5
CDR3nt: TGTGCCAGCAGTGACGTCGGGGGCCAAGAGACCCAGTACTTC
CDR3aa: CASSDVGGQETQYF

d_gene: -
abundance: -
v_gene: TRBV1
j_gene: TRBJ2-3
CDR3nt: TGCACCAGCAGCCCGATTGGCGGGAGGCCCACAGATACGCAGTATTTT
CDR3aa: CTSSPIGGRPTDTQYF

d_gene: TRBD2
abundance: -
v_gene: TRBV6-6
j_gene: TRBJ2-7
CDR3nt: TGTGCCAGCACCCGGACTAGCGGGGCGGGCGAGCAGTACTTC
CDR3aa: CASTRTSGAGEQYF

d_gene: -
abundance: -
v_gene: TRBV30
j_gene: TRBJ1-1
CDR3nt: TGTGCCTTCACAAAGGAGGGGAGTGGGGACACTGAAGCTTTCTTT
CDR3aa: CAFTKEGSGDTEAFF

d_gene: TRBD1
abundance: -
v_gene: TRBV7-7
j_gene: TRBJ2-7
CDR3nt: TGTGCTACCTCAGCCGGGACAGGGGCCTACGAGCAGTACTTC
CDR3aa: CATSAGTGAYEQYF

d_gene: -
abundance: -
v_gene: TRBV9
j_gene: TRBJ1-2
CDR3nt: TGTGCCAGCAGCGCGGACCAGGGGATTGGGGGCTACACCTTC
CDR3aa: CASSADQGIGGYTF

d_gene: -
abundance: -
v_gene: TRBV6-5
j_gene: TRBJ1-1
CDR3nt: TGTGCCAGCAGTTACGGGGGTGATGTTTTCTTT
CDR3aa: CASSYGGDVFF

d_gene: -
abundance: -
v_gene: TRBV11-3
j_gene: TRBJ1-1
CDR3nt: TGTGCCAGCAGCTTCAAGCCCTATCTTGAAGCTTTCTTT
CDR3aa: CASSFKPYLEAFF

d_gene: -
abundance: -
v_gene: TRBV29-1
j_gene: TRBJ2-5
CDR3nt: TGCAGCACTGACGGTCAAGAGACCCAGTACTTC
CDR3aa: CSTDGQETQYF

d_gene: TRBD2
abundance: -
v_gene: TRBV13
j_gene: TRBJ2-7
CDR3nt: TGTGCCAGCAGCATCGGGGGGGGCTATCCGGCCGAGTTGGGCGAGCAGTACTTC
CDR3aa: CASSIGGGYPAELGEQYF

d_gene: TRBD1
abundance: -
v_gene: TRBV11-2
j_gene: TRBJ2-7
CDR3nt: TGTGCCAGCAGCAAACCGGGACAGGGATTCTCCTACGAGCAGTACTTC
CDR3aa: CASSKPGQGFSYEQYF

d_gene: TRBD2
abundance: -
v_gene: TRBV4-2
j_gene: TRBJ2-1
CDR3nt: TGTGCCAGCAGCCATTGGACTAGCGGTAGCTCCTACAATGAGCAGTTCTTC
CDR3aa: CASSHWTSGSSYNEQFF

d_gene: -
abundance: few
v_gene: TRBV9
j_gene: TRBJ2-6
CDR3nt: TGTGCCAGCAGTCGGGCGGGACAGCAATCTGGGGCCAACGTCCTGACTTTC
CDR3aa: CASSRAGQQSGANVLTF

d_gene: -
abundance: -
v_gene: TRBV6-1
j_gene: TRBJ1-2
CDR3nt: TGTGCCAGCAGTCCTCGGGGCAGTTCTAACTATGGCTACACCTTC
CDR3aa: CASSPRGSSNYGYTF

d_gene: -
abundance: -
v_gene: TRBV27
j_gene: TRBJ1-2
CDR3nt: TGTGCCAGCAGTCCTACAGGGCGAGCTAACTATGGCTACACCTTC
CDR3aa: CASSPTGRANYGYTF

d_gene: -
abundance: -
v_gene: TRBV5-6
j_gene: TRBJ2-7
CDR3nt: TGTGCCAGCAGCTTGGCCGACGGCTCCTACGAGCAGTACTTC
CDR3aa: CASSLADGSYEQYF

d_gene: -
abundance: -
v_gene: TRBV9
j_gene: TRBJ1-4
CDR3nt: TGTGCCAGCAGCGTAGGAGGGGCTACTAATGAAAAACTGTTTTTT
CDR3aa: CASSVGGATNEKLFF

d_gene: TRBD1
abundance: -
v_gene: TRBV6-5
j_gene: TRBJ1-5
CDR3nt: TGTGCCAGCAGCTCCGGACAGGGCAATCAGCCCCAGCATTTT
CDR3aa: CASSSGQGNQPQHF

d_gene: -
abundance: -
v_gene: TRBV6-5
j_gene: TRBJ1-4
CDR3nt: TGTGCCAGCTCAAGGGCTAATGAAAAACTGTTTTTT
CDR3aa: CASSRANEKLFF